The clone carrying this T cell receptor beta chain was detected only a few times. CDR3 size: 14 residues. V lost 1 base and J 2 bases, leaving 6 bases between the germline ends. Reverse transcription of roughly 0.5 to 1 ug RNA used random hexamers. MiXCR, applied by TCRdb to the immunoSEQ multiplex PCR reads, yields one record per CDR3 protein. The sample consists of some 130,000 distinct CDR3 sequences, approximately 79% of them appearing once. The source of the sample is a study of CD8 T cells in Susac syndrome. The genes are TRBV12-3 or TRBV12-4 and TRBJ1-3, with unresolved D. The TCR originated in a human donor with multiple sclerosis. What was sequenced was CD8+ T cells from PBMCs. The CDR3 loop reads CASSLEGTGNTIYF. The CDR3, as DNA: TGTGCCAGCAGTTTAGAAGGGACTGGAAACACCATATATTTT.